The sequence of this TCR beta chain was determined in a study of shared clonotypes between healthy human individuals. The wider study: With ages of 18 to 49, the donors were a couple of women and three men.

A word on this clone: Antigen unknown.

Sequenced by immunoSEQ multiplex PCR; TCRdb stores in-frame clones only, minus some. The sample lists over a million clones, about 75% occurring once. Those who donated were healthy HIV-negative adults, with no recent acute infections or vaccinations reported. Study-level points and caveats: About 5% of naive CD4 clonotypes were shared across a handful of donors.

CDR3 size: 12 residues. V lost 4 bases to trimming and J lost 5 bases, with 7 bases between them. CDR1 and CDR2 (germline): SGHTA, FQGNSA. V is TRBV7-2 and J is TRBJ2-3; D perhaps matches TRBD2 (5 bases). The sequencing input was memory CD4+ T cells sorted from blood. Stated subset: CD45RA-negative fraction. This sequence originates from a man between 18 and 29 years old in good health. CDR3: CASSSGGDTQYF. The CDR3 DNA reads as TGTGCCAGCAGCTCAGGAGGAGATACGCAGTATTTT.